This TCR beta chain was documented in a study of blood T cell repertoires in COVID-19. The V segment lost 5 bases and the J segment 9 bases; nucleotides outside the gene matches: 10. Germline CDR1 reads SGHNT; CDR2 reads YYREEE (reference sequence). The CDR3 length is 13 residues. In the source study's methods: Amplified reference gene primers provided the basis for estimating nucleated cell counts. Here immunoSEQ multiplex PCR was the method, and the copy in TCRdb shows in-frame clones only, minus some. V, J and clone size derive from that table, while D and trimming were established from the DNA sequence. Here the sample spans roughly 200,000 clones, 83% being singletons. Participants' reported clinical history set cohort assignment.

Sequenced input: PBMCs or T cells enriched from blood (not recorded which). This receptor was obtained from a woman between 50 and 59 years old who had been exposed to COVID-19. The chain is built from TRBV5-4 and TRBJ1-2; 7 positions agree with TRBD1. The CDR3 nucleotides are TGTGCCAGCAGTCGGGACAGCGCCTGGCGCTACACCTTC. Amino acid sequence: CASSRDSAWRYTF.